This TCR beta chain was recorded in a study of cytomegalovirus exposure and HLA in healthy donors. About the research overall: The early release's HLA-typed donors yielded roughly 85 million unique TCRs. The study placed roughly four fifths of its approximately 400 genotyped donors in the Caucasian-associated ancestry cluster. Study-level points and caveats: A list of approximately 150 TCR beta chains associated with cytomegalovirus was given. In a later analysis, several top co-occurrence clusters appeared linked to parvovirus B19, influenza, CMV and Epstein-Barr virus.

Regarding this clone: Its antigen is not identified.

The CDR3 has 15 residues. V trimming: 5 bases; J trimming: 3 bases; junction bases outside the gene matches: 2. The germline V gene has CDR1 MDHEN and CDR2 SYDVKM. The PCR employed 60 Vbeta primers together with 13 Jbeta primers. The protocol was immunoSEQ multiplex PCR, while the TCRdb copy is restricted to in-frame clones and leaves out a portion. The sample records approximately 200,000 clones, almost 80% being singletons. This receptor was taken from a man between 18 and 35 years old in good health and CMV-seronegative. The chain has TRBV28 and TRBJ2-3; TRBD2 matches at 13 bases. Sequenced sample: PBMCs. CDR3 region: CASSPLAGGTDTQYF. The CDR3, as DNA: TGTGCCAGCAGTCCACTAGCGGGAGGGACAGATACGCAGTATTTT.